The 7 T cell receptor beta chains below were found in one sample sequenced in a study of vaccination effects on CD4 cells after COVID-19. TCRdb's table, derived via immunoSEQ multiplex PCR, lists solely in-frame clones and lacks some. This sample has 20,000 to 30,000 clones, with 69% found just once. Antigen specificity for these receptors is unknown. Before any sequencing was done, the ViraFEST assay used viral peptide pools to expand antigen-specific CD4+ T cells. Isolation of CD4+ T cells took place after 10 to 11 days of culture. Either the mRNA-1273 or the BNT162b2 vaccine was given to participants as two doses. The sample here was CD4+ T cells from PBMCs cultured with SARS-CoV-2 spike peptides, taken after COVID-19 vaccination. The receptors were sampled from a human donor who received a COVID-19 vaccine.

V and J are TRBV15 and TRBJ1-5, with D hard to call. This CDR3 spans 16 amino acids. CDR1 and CDR2 from the germline V gene are LNHNV and YYDKDF (reference sequence). Trimming stripped 0 bases from V and 0 bases from J, with 9 bases between. The CDR3 DNA follows: TGTGCCACCAGCAGAGAGGGGAGGGTTAGCAATCAGCCCCAGCATTTT. Protein product: CATSREGRVSNQPQHF.

The chain is built from TRBV30 and TRBJ1-2; D is unresolved. CDR3 size: 15 residues. Trimming pared 3 bases from V and 0 bases from J, leaving 14 bases between. The germline CDR1 and CDR2 sequences are GTSNPN and SVGIG (reference sequence). CDR3 sequence reads: CAWRPDKLPNYGYTF. CDR3 nucleotide sequence: TGTGCCTGGAGACCTGACAAGCTCCCTAACTATGGCTACACCTTC. Looking up the rest from reference TRBV30 and TRBJ1-2 gives the full variable domain: SQTIHQWPATLVQPVGSPLSLECTVEGTSNPNLYWYRQAAGRGLQLLFYSVGIGQISSEVPQNLSASRPQDRQFILSSKKLLLSDSGFYLCAWRPDKLPNYGYTFGSGTRLTVV.

The chain recombines TRBV10-3 with TRBJ1-2; 10 bases map to TRBD1. Trimming at V came to 4 bases and at J to 7 bases, leaving 0 bases not matched to a gene. CDR1 is ENHRY, CDR2 SYGVKD, per germline. The CDR3 spans 12 residues. The CDR3 nucleotides are TGTGCCATCAGTGGGGACAGGGGTGGCTACACCTTC. Protein: CAISGDRGGYTF.

The table lists this clone with a few counts. The J gene is TRBJ1-2, the V gene TRBV2; D is perhaps TRBD1 (5 bases). V was pared by 4 bases and J by 1 base, with 7 bases between. In germline, CDR1 is SNHLY, CDR2 FYNNEI. The length of the CDR3 is 13 residues. Here the CDR3 DNA reads TGTGCCAGCAGTGGTGACAGTAACTATGGCTACACCTTC. It is translated as CASSGDSNYGYTF.

The chain is built from TRBV5-1 and TRBJ2-7; 8 bases map to TRBD1. The CDR3 runs 15 residues. The V and J ends lost 4 bases and 3 bases, in that order; junction bases with no gene match: 9. The germline CDR1 and CDR2 sequences are SGHRS and YFSETQ. CDR3 sequence: CASSRAGTGRYEQYF. DNA for the CDR3: TGCGCCAGCAGCCGCGCCGGGACAGGACGCTACGAGCAGTACTTC. The full variable domain, completed using reference TRBV5-1 and TRBJ2-7, is KAGVTQTPRYLIKTRGQQVTLSCSPISGHRSVSWYQQTPGQGLQFLFEYFSETQRNKGNFPGRFSGRQFSNSRSEMNVSTLELGDSALYLCASSRAGTGRYEQYFGPGTRLTVT.

The rearrangement links TRBV19 to TRBJ2-7; no firm D call. V lost 0 bases to trimming and J lost 6 bases, with 12 bases between them. The germline gives CDR1 LNHDA, CDR2 SQIVND (reference sequence). This CDR3 spans 14 amino acids. CDR3 nucleotides: TGTGCCAGTAGTATAGATTCCCCCTCCGGCGAGCAGTACTTC. Protein product: CASSIDSPSGEQYF.

The rearrangement uses TRBV4-1 and TRBJ2-1, with a weak D call TRBD2 (6 bases). Trimming shortened V by 0 bases and J by 1 base, and 19 bases separated the two germline ends. The CDR3 is 19 residues long. Germline V lookup: CDR1 MGHRA, CDR2 YSYEKL. DNA of the CDR3: TGCGCCAGCAGCCAAGACCGGGACTCCGGCCTACCATCCTACAATGAGCAGTTCTTC. This gives the protein CASSQDRDSGLPSYNEQFF.